The T cell receptor beta chain described here comes from a study of shared clonotypes between healthy human individuals. Background on the study: A donor's plate count was three for CD4 naive and three for CD4 memory; CD8 naive had two and CD8 memory one.

Only Caucasian adults living in Nashville, Tennessee made up the donor group. Naive CD4+ cells were CD45RA-selected; the remaining cells were memory. This CDR3 spans 14 amino acids. Trimming left V 5 bases short and J 6 bases short, with 15 bases between. Germline-derived CDR1 and CDR2 are KGHSH and LQKENI. Data came from immunoSEQ multiplex PCR; TCRdb stores just in-frame clones and leaves some out. The data contain about 980,000 clones, around three quarters of them seen just once; the ten biggest clones take up over 1.3%. The clonotype was recovered from a man aged 18 to 30 in good health. The V call is TRBV18, the J call TRBJ2-3; D gene ambiguous. The sample taken for sequencing was memory CD4+ T cells sorted from blood. Documented subset: CD45RA-negative fraction. The CDR3 spells CASSSYPHPDTQYF. CDR3 sequence (DNA): TGTGCCAGCTCATCTTACCCGCACCCCGATACGCAGTATTTT.